This TCR beta chain was captured in a study of T cells in localized non-small cell lung cancer. CDR3 size: 14 residues. The ends lost 4 bases at V and 8 bases at J; junction bases unmatched: 7. Per germline, CDR1 MNHNS and CDR2 SASEGT. The protocol was immunoSEQ multiplex PCR, while the TCRdb copy is restricted to in-frame clones and leaves out a portion. The repertoire has tens of thousands of clones, approximately 85% of them found once; the top ten carry under 3.5%. The TCR originated in a man aged 40 to 69 with stage I lung adenocarcinoma. Source: peripheral blood, taken before any cancer treatment. The chain is built from TRBV6-1 and TRBJ1-3, with 8 positions matching TRBD1. The CDR3 DNA follows: TGTGCCAGCAGTGGGACAGGGTATAGGGACACCATATATTTT. It encodes CASSGTGYRDTIYF.